This T cell receptor beta chain is drawn from a study of blood T cell repertoires in COVID-19. Data came from immunoSEQ multiplex PCR; TCRdb stores just in-frame clones and leaves some out. The data show under 250,000 clones, 75% to 90% seen once. Per germline, CDR1 WNHNN and CDR2 SYGVQD (reference sequence). The CDR3 runs to 16 residues. Deletions cut 3 bases from V and 8 bases from J, with 20 bases between. The specimen was PBMCs or T cells enriched from blood (not recorded which). This sequence originates from a woman aged 25 to 39 who had been exposed to COVID-19. This chain uses TRBV10-1 with TRBJ2-1, with D tentatively TRBD2 (6 bases). The CDR3 DNA is TGCGCCAGCAGTGACTATAGCGGAGCGCGTGAGGATGAGCAGTTCTTC. Encoded protein: CASSDYSGAREDEQFF.